This is a list of T cell receptor beta chains from one sample in a study of T cells after yellow fever vaccination. MiXCR, applied by TCRdb to the 5' RACE reads, yields one record per CDR3 protein. The sample lists 500,000 to 700,000 distinct CDR3 sequences; 19% were seen once. This sample comprised PBMCs, obtained 15 days after the yellow fever booster vaccination. The receptor source for this set is a man aged 25-45 years who received the YFV17D yellow fever vaccine. Both conserved end residues are part of each CDR3. Fields, in order: CDR3 DNA, CDR3 protein, J gene, clone size, V gene, D gene. D genes are given only for firm matches. Not all rows give a size; the values are once, few, many and, for expanded clones, a class.

cdr3_nt: TGTGCCAGCAGCGACGGGACTAGCGGGTTCTACGAGCAGTACTTC
cdr3_aa: CASSDGTSGFYEQYF
j_call: TRBJ2-7
clone_size: few
v_call: TRBV7-2
d_call: TRBD2

cdr3_nt: TGCGCCAGCAGCTTGGGGGGCGTCAGACTAGCGGCATCCTACGAGCAGTACTTC
cdr3_aa: CASSLGGVRLAASYEQYF
j_call: TRBJ2-7
clone_size: NA
v_call: TRBV5-1
d_call: TRBD2

cdr3_nt: TGTGCCAGCAGTTTAGGGGTCCCCGGGGACTTCCGAGAGACCCAGTACTTC
cdr3_aa: CASSLGVPGDFRETQYF
j_call: TRBJ2-5
clone_size: NA
v_call: TRBV28
d_call: NA

cdr3_nt: TGTGCCAGCTCACACTCTCCGGGACAGGGGTATGGCGAGCAGTACTTC
cdr3_aa: CASSHSPGQGYGEQYF
j_call: TRBJ2-7
clone_size: few
v_call: TRBV18
d_call: TRBD1

cdr3_nt: TGCGCCAGCAGCTTGGTGGACAGGGGGGGATCCTACGAGCAGTACTTC
cdr3_aa: CASSLVDRGGSYEQYF
j_call: TRBJ2-7
clone_size: NA
v_call: TRBV5-1
d_call: TRBD1

cdr3_nt: TGCAGTGCTAGAGATTGGGACAATGAGCAGTTCTTC
cdr3_aa: CSARDWDNEQFF
j_call: TRBJ2-1
clone_size: few
v_call: TRBV20-1
d_call: NA

cdr3_nt: TGTGCCAGCAGCGTCGACTTAGCGGCCTTTTACGGGCAGTACTTC
cdr3_aa: CASSVDLAAFYGQYF
j_call: TRBJ2-7
clone_size: NA
v_call: TRBV7-2
d_call: NA

cdr3_nt: TGTGCCAGCAGCTTAGTGCCGACGGCCTCGTACCAAGAGACCCAGTACTTC
cdr3_aa: CASSLVPTASYQETQYF
j_call: TRBJ2-5
clone_size: once
v_call: TRBV7-2
d_call: NA

cdr3_nt: TGTGCCAGCAGTTACAGGGGCGGCAAGTACGAGCAGTACTTC
cdr3_aa: CASSYRGGKYEQYF
j_call: TRBJ2-7
clone_size: few
v_call: TRBV6-5
d_call: NA

cdr3_nt: TGCAGCGTTGATTCAGATACGAACACTGAAGCTTTCTTT
cdr3_aa: CSVDSDTNTEAFF
j_call: TRBJ1-1
clone_size: NA
v_call: TRBV29-1
d_call: NA

cdr3_nt: TGTGCCAGCAGCATACGGAACCGTGGTGAGCAGTTCTTC
cdr3_aa: CASSIRNRGEQFF
j_call: TRBJ2-1
clone_size: NA
v_call: TRBV5-6
d_call: NA

cdr3_nt: TGTGCCAGCAGCTCCAGTACAGGGTATGAGATTGGGGAGCAGTTCTTC
cdr3_aa: CASSSSTGYEIGEQFF
j_call: TRBJ2-1
clone_size: NA
v_call: TRBV27
d_call: NA

cdr3_nt: TGTGCCAGCAGCTTAGGCCTAAACAATGAGCAGTTCTTC
cdr3_aa: CASSLGLNNEQFF
j_call: TRBJ2-1
clone_size: many
v_call: TRBV7-2
d_call: NA

cdr3_nt: TGCAGTGCCGGGAGGAGAGTAGCAGCAGATACGCAGTATTTT
cdr3_aa: CSAGRRVAADTQYF
j_call: TRBJ2-3
clone_size: few
v_call: TRBV20-1
d_call: TRBD2

cdr3_nt: TGTGCCAGCAGCCCAGACAGGGTCTCACCCCTCCACTTT
cdr3_aa: CASSPDRVSPLHF
j_call: TRBJ1-6
clone_size: NA
v_call: TRBV6-6
d_call: TRBD1

cdr3_nt: TGTGCCAGCAGCCAAGCGGGAGTCGTTGAGCAGTTCTTC
cdr3_aa: CASSQAGVVEQFF
j_call: TRBJ2-1
clone_size: few
v_call: TRBV14
d_call: NA

cdr3_nt: TGTGCCAGTAAGCGAAGACTAGCTGATGGAAACATTCAGTACTTC
cdr3_aa: CASKRRLADGNIQYF
j_call: TRBJ2-4
clone_size: NA
v_call: TRBV19
d_call: TRBD2

cdr3_nt: TGCGCCAGCAGCCCGGACATCCTAAATGAAAAACTGTTTTTT
cdr3_aa: CASSPDILNEKLFF
j_call: TRBJ1-4
clone_size: NA
v_call: TRBV4-3
d_call: NA

cdr3_nt: TGTGCCAGCAGCTCCCCCCCACTAGGTATCGAGCAGTACTTC
cdr3_aa: CASSSPPLGIEQYF
j_call: TRBJ2-7
clone_size: NA
v_call: TRBV7-2
d_call: NA

cdr3_nt: TGTGCCAGCAGCCCCCCCGGTTGGAACGAGCAGTACTTC
cdr3_aa: CASSPPGWNEQYF
j_call: TRBJ2-7
clone_size: many
v_call: TRBV5-6
d_call: NA

cdr3_nt: TGTGCCAGCAGCAAAGCAAGGCAGGGATGGCCGAACTATGGCTACACCTTC
cdr3_aa: CASSKARQGWPNYGYTF
j_call: TRBJ1-2
clone_size: few
v_call: TRBV21-1
d_call: NA

cdr3_nt: TGTGCCACCAGCAGAGCACTAGCGGACACCGGGGAGCTGTTTTTT
cdr3_aa: CATSRALADTGELFF
j_call: TRBJ2-2
clone_size: few
v_call: TRBV15
d_call: TRBD2

cdr3_nt: TGCAGCTCGAGGGGGGAGGATACGCAGTATTTT
cdr3_aa: CSSRGEDTQYF
j_call: TRBJ2-3
clone_size: few
v_call: TRBV29-1
d_call: NA

cdr3_nt: TGCGCCAGCAGCAGGCAGCGGGAGGGGTTGGAGACCCAGTACTTC
cdr3_aa: CASSRQREGLETQYF
j_call: TRBJ2-5
clone_size: many
v_call: TRBV5-1
d_call: TRBD2

cdr3_nt: TGCGCCAGCAGCTTGGGTGCGGCCTCGAGCGAGCAGTACTTC
cdr3_aa: CASSLGAASSEQYF
j_call: TRBJ2-7
clone_size: NA
v_call: TRBV5-1
d_call: NA

cdr3_nt: TGCAGCGTCGTCGCCGCAGGGAGCCCCACCGGGGAGCTGTTTTTT
cdr3_aa: CSVVAAGSPTGELFF
j_call: TRBJ2-2
clone_size: few
v_call: TRBV29-1
d_call: NA

cdr3_nt: TGCGCCAGCAAGATAGTGGGCTCCTACAATGAGCAGTTCTTC
cdr3_aa: CASKIVGSYNEQFF
j_call: TRBJ2-1
clone_size: NA
v_call: TRBV4-3
d_call: NA

cdr3_nt: TGCGCCAGCAGTGTAAACCCTGACCTGGGCGCCAATGAGCAGTTCTTC
cdr3_aa: CASSVNPDLGANEQFF
j_call: TRBJ2-1
clone_size: few
v_call: TRBV10-1
d_call: NA

cdr3_nt: TGCAGCGGGGGCGGGAACTCTGGAAACACCATATATTTT
cdr3_aa: CSGGGNSGNTIYF
j_call: TRBJ1-3
clone_size: NA
v_call: TRBV29-1
d_call: NA

cdr3_nt: TGCGCCAGCAGCTACATAGCGGGATCCTACAATGAGCAGTTCTTC
cdr3_aa: CASSYIAGSYNEQFF
j_call: TRBJ2-1
clone_size: few
v_call: TRBV5-1
d_call: TRBD2

cdr3_nt: TGTGCCAGCAGCTTCCCGACTTCCCAAGAGACCCAGTACTTC
cdr3_aa: CASSFPTSQETQYF
j_call: TRBJ2-5
clone_size: few
v_call: TRBV5-5
d_call: NA

cdr3_nt: TGTGCCAGCAGCCACGTGGGGGCCCCTGAAGCTTTCTTT
cdr3_aa: CASSHVGAPEAFF
j_call: TRBJ1-1
clone_size: few
v_call: TRBV7-9
d_call: NA

cdr3_nt: TGCGCCAGCAGCCAATCGGGGACCGGACGGGATACGCAGTATTTT
cdr3_aa: CASSQSGTGRDTQYF
j_call: TRBJ2-3
clone_size: NA
v_call: TRBV4-1
d_call: NA

cdr3_nt: TGTGCCAGCAGTTTCCAGGGGGCCTATAATTCACCCCTCCACTTT
cdr3_aa: CASSFQGAYNSPLHF
j_call: TRBJ1-6
clone_size: few
v_call: TRBV12-3/TRBV12-4
d_call: TRBD1

cdr3_nt: TGTGCCACCAGTCCCCTAGGGGCCGCGCTGGGAGATACGCAGTATTTT
cdr3_aa: CATSPLGAALGDTQYF
j_call: TRBJ2-3
clone_size: few
v_call: TRBV15
d_call: NA

cdr3_nt: TGTGCCAGCAGCTTACATCCCGCGTGGCAGTACTTC
cdr3_aa: CASSLHPAWQYF
j_call: TRBJ2-7
clone_size: NA
v_call: TRBV7-9
d_call: NA

cdr3_nt: TGCGCCAGCAGCTTGGCAACCTCTCATGAAAAACTGTTTTTT
cdr3_aa: CASSLATSHEKLFF
j_call: TRBJ1-4
clone_size: NA
v_call: TRBV5-1
d_call: NA

cdr3_nt: TGCGCCAGCAGCCATTCTGAGGGTCCCTACAATGAGCAGTTCTTC
cdr3_aa: CASSHSEGPYNEQFF
j_call: TRBJ2-1
clone_size: NA
v_call: TRBV4-3
d_call: NA

cdr3_nt: TGTGCCAGCAGTTACGGGGACATCACTAACTATGGCTACACCTTC
cdr3_aa: CASSYGDITNYGYTF
j_call: TRBJ1-2
clone_size: few
v_call: TRBV6-5
d_call: NA

cdr3_nt: TGCAGTGCTAGCCCGACAGGGGGCGCTTACGAGCAGTACTTC
cdr3_aa: CSASPTGGAYEQYF
j_call: TRBJ2-7
clone_size: NA
v_call: TRBV20-1
d_call: TRBD1

cdr3_nt: TGTGCCATCAGCGCTGACAGAAGCAATGAGCAGTTCTTC
cdr3_aa: CAISADRSNEQFF
j_call: TRBJ2-1
clone_size: NA
v_call: TRBV10-3
d_call: NA